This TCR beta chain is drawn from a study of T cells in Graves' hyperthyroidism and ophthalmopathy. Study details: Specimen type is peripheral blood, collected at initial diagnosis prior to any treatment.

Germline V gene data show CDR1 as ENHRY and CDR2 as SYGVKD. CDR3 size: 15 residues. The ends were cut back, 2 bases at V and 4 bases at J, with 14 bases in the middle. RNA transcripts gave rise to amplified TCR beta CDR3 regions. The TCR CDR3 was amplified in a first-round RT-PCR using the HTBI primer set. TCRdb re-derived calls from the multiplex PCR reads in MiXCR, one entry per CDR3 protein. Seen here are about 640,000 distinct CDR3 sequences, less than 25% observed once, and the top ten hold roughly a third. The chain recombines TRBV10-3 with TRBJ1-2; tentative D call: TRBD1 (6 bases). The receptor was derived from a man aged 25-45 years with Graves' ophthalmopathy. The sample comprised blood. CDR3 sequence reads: CAISELGAKTYGYTF. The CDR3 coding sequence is TGTGCCATCAGTGAGCTGGGGGCGAAGACCTATGGCTACACCTTC.